This is a list of T cell receptor beta chains from one sample in a study of blood T cells in healthy people across ages. One entry per CDR3 protein results from TCRdb running MiXCR on the 5' RACE reads. The data contain approximately 780,000 distinct CDR3 sequences, about 26% of them singletons. A further study also used this sample, focusing on T cells of mothers and their children.

Sequencing used blood. These receptors were obtained from a boy between 10 and 17 years old in good health. Both conserved end residues are part of each CDR3. The D gene is left open where the match is weak. The size field is filled for only some rows; it gives once, few, many or a size class.

length: 15; size: NA; J: TRBJ2-5; D: NA; V: TRBV5-6; DNA: TGTGCCAGCAGCTGGGTAGACAGAATACAAGAGACCCAGTACTTC; CDR3: CASSWVDRIQETQYF
length: 13; size: NA; J: TRBJ2-5; D: NA; V: TRBV6-1; DNA: TGTGCCAGCAGTGGACACGGGAGAAAGACCCAGTACTTC; CDR3: CASSGHGRKTQYF
length: 13; size: few; J: TRBJ2-5; D: NA; V: TRBV12-3/TRBV12-4; DNA: TGTGCCAGCAGTCTCGCCGATAGAGAGACCCAGTACTTC; CDR3: CASSLADRETQYF
length: 15; size: few; J: TRBJ2-7; D: NA; V: TRBV6-6; DNA: TGTGCCAGCAGTCTGACTCAGGGTCCCCTCTACGAGCAGTACTTC; CDR3: CASSLTQGPLYEQYF
length: 12; size: few; J: TRBJ2-1; D: TRBD1; V: TRBV6-4; DNA: TGTGCCAGCAGTGATAGAGGGGACAGGCAGTTCTTC; CDR3: CASSDRGDRQFF
length: 13; size: few; J: TRBJ2-5; D: NA; V: TRBV29-1; DNA: TGCAGCGCGGCCCGGCTCGGACTGGAGACCCAGTACTTC; CDR3: CSAARLGLETQYF
length: 14; size: few; J: TRBJ1-1; D: NA; V: TRBV10-3; DNA: TGTGCCATCAGTGATCGTCGGGGGTTCACTGAAGCTTTCTTT; CDR3: CAISDRRGFTEAFF
length: 14; size: NA; J: TRBJ1-4; D: NA; V: TRBV7-6; DNA: TGTGCCAGCAGCAGAAGGGCTGGCTATGAAAAACTGTTTTTT; CDR3: CASSRRAGYEKLFF
length: 15; size: few; J: TRBJ2-2; D: NA; V: TRBV5-1; DNA: TGCGCCAGCAGCTTCGGGACAACCAACACCGGGGAGCTGTTTTTT; CDR3: CASSFGTTNTGELFF
length: 15; size: NA; J: TRBJ1-4; D: TRBD1; V: TRBV20-1; DNA: TGCAGTGCTCCGCCCCCACAGGGGGCTTATGAAAAACTGTTTTTT; CDR3: CSAPPPQGAYEKLFF
length: 14; size: few; J: TRBJ2-3; D: NA; V: TRBV29-1; DNA: TGCAGCGTTGACGGAGTCAGCCGCACAGATACGCAGTATTTT; CDR3: CSVDGVSRTDTQYF
length: 16; size: few; J: TRBJ2-7; D: TRBD2; V: TRBV7-2; DNA: TGTGCCAGCAGCTTATCTCCGCGGGGGGCTTCCTACGAGCAGTACTTC; CDR3: CASSLSPRGASYEQYF
length: 13; size: NA; J: TRBJ1-4; D: NA; V: TRBV5-1; DNA: TGCGCCAGCCAGGACTCGAGGGGCGAAAAACTGTTTTTT; CDR3: CASQDSRGEKLFF
length: 14; size: NA; J: TRBJ2-3; D: NA; V: TRBV9; DNA: TGTGCCAGCAGCGTAAACAGGATCACAGATACGCAGTATTTT; CDR3: CASSVNRITDTQYF
length: 15; size: few; J: TRBJ2-5; D: NA; V: TRBV30; DNA: TGTGCCTGGAGTGTACGGTGGTGGGGGGAAGAGACCCAGTACTTC; CDR3: CAWSVRWWGEETQYF
length: 12; size: few; J: TRBJ1-1; D: NA; V: TRBV28; DNA: TGTGCCAGCAGTCGGATGAACACTGAAGCTTTCTTT; CDR3: CASSRMNTEAFF
length: 11; size: NA; J: TRBJ1-5; D: NA; V: TRBV7-4; DNA: TGTGCCAGCAGCTTAGAAGTGCTTTGGCATTTT; CDR3: CASSLEVLWHF
length: 14; size: few; J: TRBJ2-5; D: NA; V: TRBV6-1; DNA: TGTGCCACCTCTAGTACAGGGACAAGAGAGACCCAGTACTTC; CDR3: CATSSTGTRETQYF
length: 14; size: NA; J: TRBJ2-7; D: TRBD2; V: TRBV20-1; DNA: TGCAGTGCTAGTCAACGGCGGGGGGAGGACGAGCAGTACTTC; CDR3: CSASQRRGEDEQYF
length: 14; size: few; J: TRBJ2-1; D: TRBD2; V: TRBV20-1; DNA: TGCAGTGCTATCCCTCTAGCGGGGGTTCATGAGCAGTTCTTC; CDR3: CSAIPLAGVHEQFF
length: 16; size: few; J: TRBJ2-6; D: NA; V: TRBV15; DNA: TGTGCCACCAGCAGAGTCCAGGGAACTGGGGCCAACGTCCTGACTTTC; CDR3: CATSRVQGTGANVLTF
length: 14; size: NA; J: TRBJ2-1; D: NA; V: TRBV7-9; DNA: TGTGCCAGCAGCGCCGGGGACGGCCCGTGGGAGCAGTTCTTC; CDR3: CASSAGDGPWEQFF
length: 12; size: few; J: TRBJ1-1; D: NA; V: TRBV7-2; DNA: TGTGCCAGCAGCTTATGGGCAATTGAAGCTTTCTTT; CDR3: CASSLWAIEAFF
length: 14; size: NA; J: TRBJ2-7; D: TRBD2; V: TRBV20-1; DNA: TGCAGTGCTAGGATAGCGGGGGCGGGATACGAGCAGTACTTC; CDR3: CSARIAGAGYEQYF
length: 13; size: many; J: TRBJ2-5; D: NA; V: TRBV12-3/TRBV12-4; DNA: TGTGCCAGCAGCTTCCGGGGTGGCGAGACCCAGTACTTC; CDR3: CASSFRGGETQYF
length: 14; size: NA; J: TRBJ1-2; D: NA; V: TRBV30; DNA: TGTGCCTGGAGTATCGCGATCAGCCTCTATGGCTACACCTTC; CDR3: CAWSIAISLYGYTF
length: 14; size: few; J: TRBJ1-2; D: NA; V: TRBV27; DNA: TGTGCCAGCAGTTTATCTGCGAGGAGCTATGGCTACACCTTC; CDR3: CASSLSARSYGYTF
length: 15; size: NA; J: TRBJ1-2; D: NA; V: TRBV18; DNA: TGTGCCAGCTCACCGCGTCTCAACAGCGACTATGGCTACACCTTC; CDR3: CASSPRLNSDYGYTF
length: 17; size: NA; J: TRBJ1-6; D: NA; V: TRBV3-1; DNA: TGTGCCAGCAGCCAAGAAGGGGTTATGTCCTATAATTCACCCCTCCACTTT; CDR3: CASSQEGVMSYNSPLHF
length: 14; size: NA; J: TRBJ2-7; D: NA; V: TRBV14; DNA: TGTGCCAGCAGCCGGCCCGGGGTCTCCTACGAGCAGTACTTC; CDR3: CASSRPGVSYEQYF
length: 15; size: few; J: TRBJ1-5; D: NA; V: TRBV7-2; DNA: TGTGCCAGCAGCCCTTTCGACAGAACCAATCAGCCCCAGCATTTT; CDR3: CASSPFDRTNQPQHF
length: 15; size: NA; J: TRBJ2-1; D: NA; V: TRBV7-2; DNA: TGTGCCAGCAGCTTAGCGGGGATAGCCTACAATGAGCAGTTCTTC; CDR3: CASSLAGIAYNEQFF
length: 13; size: NA; J: TRBJ2-3; D: NA; V: TRBV20-1; DNA: TGCAGTGCTAGAAGGGAATCAGCAGATACGCAGTATTTT; CDR3: CSARRESADTQYF
length: 14; size: few; J: TRBJ2-1; D: NA; V: TRBV25-1; DNA: TGTGCCAGCAGTGTCTCCTCCGGGGGCGATGAGCAGTTCTTC; CDR3: CASSVSSGGDEQFF
length: 17; size: few; J: TRBJ2-6; D: TRBD1; V: TRBV6-1; DNA: TGTGCCAGCAGTCTTAGGACAGGGGGCGCTGGGGCCAACGTCCTGACTTTC; CDR3: CASSLRTGGAGANVLTF
length: 12; size: few; J: TRBJ2-7; D: NA; V: TRBV12-3/TRBV12-4; DNA: TGTGCCAGCAGTTCTGGAGGGACCGAGCAGTACTTC; CDR3: CASSSGGTEQYF
length: 15; size: many; J: TRBJ2-5; D: TRBD1; V: TRBV5-1; DNA: TGCGCCAGCAGCTTGACAGGGGGGAACCAAGAGACCCAGTACTTC; CDR3: CASSLTGGNQETQYF